These 17 T cell receptor beta chains were all obtained from the same sample, sequenced in a study of beta chain features in type 1 diabetes. Sequencing targeted expressed TCRB transcripts, as all isolated RNA had been reverse transcribed. Measured with immunoSEQ multiplex PCR; TCRdb has only the in-frame clones, and not every one. The table includes about 900,000 clones, roughly a sixth detected once. Sequencing used naive CD4+ T cells from blood. These receptors all stem from a woman aged 18-29 years in good health.

The chain recombines TRBV5-1 with TRBJ1-1, with 9 bases lining up with TRBD1. The CDR3 length is 14 residues. Per the germline V gene, CDR1 is SGHRS and CDR2 is YFSETQ. Trimming took 5 bases from V and 5 from J; bases not matched to a gene: 7. CDR3 bases: TGCGCCAGCAGGCCCGGGACAGGGAGTACTGAAGCTTTCTTT. Amino acid sequence: CASRPGTGSTEAFF.

The rearrangement links TRBV7-9 to TRBJ1-2; D is unclear. CDR1 and CDR2 from the germline V gene are SEHNR and FQNEAQ (reference sequence). V lost 2 bases, J lost 6 bases, and 10 bases lay in between. The CDR3 is 13 residues long. CDR3 coding DNA: TGTGCCAGCAGCTTAAAGGTTCCGGATGGCTACACCTTC. It codes for CASSLKVPDGYTF.

The chain links TRBV7-3 to TRBJ1-1; D remains unclear. Germline CDR1 and CDR2: SGHTA and FQGTGA. With 5 bases removed from V and 2 bases from J, the gap between germline ends came to 12 bases. There are 14 residues in the CDR3. CDR3 region: CASSPPGVNTEAFF. In DNA form, the CDR3 reads TGTGCCAGCAGCCCTCCGGGCGTTAACACTGAAGCTTTCTTT.

This clone was seen a handful of times. The gene calls are TRBV6-6 and TRBJ2-6; the match to TRBD1 covers 9 bases. CDR1 and CDR2 (germline): MNHNY, SVGAGI (reference sequence). The trim removed 2 bases at V and 2 bases at J, leaving 1 base unmatched. The CDR3 runs to 16 residues. The DNA of the CDR3 is TGTGCCAGCAGTTACCACAGGGGGCCTGGGGCCAACGTCCTGACTTTC. It codes for CASSYHRGPGANVLTF.

This clone was seen a few times. In DNA form, the CDR3 reads TGTGCCAGCAGCGTAACGACAGGAAACATCGAGCAGTACTTC. It yields the protein CASSVTTGNIEQYF. The chain uses TRBV9 and TRBJ2-7, with D possibly TRBD1 on 6 matching bases. V was trimmed by 1 base and J by 6 bases, leaving 14 bases between them. The CDR3 covers 14 residues. Looked up from germline, CDR1 is SGDLS and CDR2 is YYNGEE.

This clone was seen a handful of times. The chain combines TRBV2 with TRBJ2-1; D is perhaps TRBD2 (6 bases). Deletions cut 6 bases from V and 6 bases from J, with 18 bases between. The germline V gene encodes CDR1 SNHLY and CDR2 FYNNEI. The CDR3 runs to 15 residues. The CDR3 reads CASSLEGSSVNEQFF. CDR3 in DNA: TGTGCCAGCAGCCTAGAAGGGTCTAGCGTCAATGAGCAGTTCTTC. The variable domain in full, completed from reference TRBV2 and TRBJ2-1, reads EPEVTQTPSHQVTQMGQEVILRCVPISNHLYFYWYRQILGQKVEFLVSFYNNEISEKSEIFDDQFSVERPDGSNFTLKIRSTKLEDSAMYFCASSLEGSSVNEQFFGPGTRLTVL.

This clone was counted only a few times. V gene TRBV28 combines with J gene TRBJ2-1, with TRBD2 identical over 8 bases. The CDR3 covers 15 residues. CDR1 MDHEN and CDR2 SYDVKM come from the germline V gene. Losses at the gene ends were 7 bases for V and 7 bases for J; bases not matched to a gene: 12. CDR3 protein: CASTHAGTRGNEQFF. DNA for the CDR3: TGTGCCAGCACTCACGCCGGGACTAGGGGTAATGAGCAGTTCTTC.

This clone was observed a handful of times. This specimen includes other DNA sequences encoding the same CDR3. The CDR3 sequence: CASSWGEETQYF. In DNA, the CDR3 is TGTGCCAGCAGCTGGGGGGAAGAGACCCAGTACTTC. V and J are TRBV5-4 and TRBJ2-5; D possibly corresponds to TRBD2 (6 bases). The CDR3 is made up of 12 amino acids. The V end was cut by 3 bases, the J end by 3 bases, with 6 bases between. CDR1 is SGHNT and CDR2 is YYREEE in the germline V gene (reference sequence).

Details on this clone: Other DNA sequences within the sample encode an identical CDR3. CDR3 DNA sequence: TGTGCCAGCTCCCTAGCGGGAGGGCGTTCCTACGAGCAGTACTTC. Residues: CASSLAGGRSYEQYF. The chain uses TRBV5-4 and TRBJ2-7, with TRBD2 matching over 12 bases. The CDR3 runs 15 residues. With 7 bases clipped from V and 1 base from J, the junction kept 6 bases outside the gene matches. From germline, CDR1 is SGHNT and CDR2 YYREEE (reference sequence).

V usage is TRBV2 and J usage is TRBJ2-2, with 7 bases fitting TRBD2. In germline, CDR1 is SNHLY, CDR2 FYNNEI. CDR3 size: 13 residues. V lost 8 bases and J lost 8; bases outside the gene matches: 8. In DNA form, the CDR3 reads TGTGCCAGCGTGGTGAGCGGGACTGGGGAGCTGTTTTTT. As protein: CASVVSGTGELFF. Variable domain in full (rest from reference TRBV2 and TRBJ2-2): EPEVTQTPSHQVTQMGQEVILRCVPISNHLYFYWYRQILGQKVEFLVSFYNNEISEKSEIFDDQFSVERPDGSNFTLKIRSTKLEDSAMYFCASVVSGTGELFFGEGSRLTVL.

The gene calls are TRBV19 and TRBJ2-1, with 10 bases that match TRBD2. The CDR3 has 17 residues. The junction had 7 bases not matched to a gene; V was cut back by 1 base and J by 4 bases. The germline V gene encodes CDR1 LNHDA and CDR2 SQIVND (reference sequence). The CDR3 DNA is TGTGCCAGTAGTATAGGGACCGGACTAGCGGCATACAATGAGCAGTTCTTC. This translates into CASSIGTGLAAYNEQFF.

This clone has just a few counts. DNA of the CDR3: TGCGCCAGCAGCTCCGGACAGAGCACTGAAGCTTTCTTT. Its protein product is CASSSGQSTEAFF. The J gene is TRBJ1-1, the V gene TRBV5-1; the D gene is possibly TRBD1 (6 bases). The CDR3 spans 13 residues. Germline V gene lookup returns CDR1 SGHRS and CDR2 YFSETQ. Deletions cut 3 bases from V and 4 bases from J, with 10 bases between.

The CDR3 reads CASSQDLAGGTYEQYF. The CDR3 nucleotides read TGTGCCAGCAGCCAAGACCTAGCGGGAGGAACCTACGAGCAGTACTTC. The V and J genes are TRBV4-2 and TRBJ2-7; 11 bases are a match to TRBD2. The CDR3 has 16 amino acids. With 0 bases clipped from V and 2 bases from J, the junction kept 3 bases outside the gene matches. Germline values: CDR1 LGHNA, CDR2 YNFKEQ.

The J gene is TRBJ2-7, the V gene TRBV7-2; 8 bases agree with TRBD1. Trimming cost V 2 bases and J 2 bases; bases outside gene matches: 5. CDR1 and CDR2 from the germline V gene are SGHTA and FQGNSA. CDR3 size: 15 residues. The CDR3 loop reads CASSLTGGGPYEQYF. CDR3 bases: TGTGCCAGCAGCTTAACAGGGGGAGGCCCCTACGAGCAGTACTTC.

This clone has just a few counts. The rearrangement joins TRBV19 to TRBJ1-1, with D uncertain. The CDR3 is 15 amino acids. The germline gives CDR1 LNHDA, CDR2 SQIVND (reference sequence). V was shortened by 4 bases and J by 0 bases, with 12 bases between the two germline ends. The CDR3 protein is CASSRTSTLNTEAFF. The CDR3 DNA sequence: TGTGCCAGTAGTAGGACGTCGACCTTGAACACTGAAGCTTTCTTT.

This clone turned up a few times. This rearrangement joins TRBV10-3 to TRBJ2-1, with D unresolved. The ends were cut back, 3 bases at V and 2 bases at J, with 8 bases in the middle. CDR1 and CDR2 from the germline V gene are ENHRY and SYGVKD. The length of the CDR3 is 14 residues. Here the CDR3 reads CAISDVRTYNEQFF. CDR3 nucleotide sequence: TGTGCCATCAGTGACGTCAGGACCTACAATGAGCAGTTCTTC.

This clone was seen more than once but under ten times. The CDR3 loop reads CSAPGRGATQYF. The CDR3 DNA reads as TGCAGCGCCCCGGGGAGGGGAGCTACGCAGTATTTT. The chain is built from TRBV29-1 and TRBJ2-3; 7 bases fit TRBD2. The V gene's germline CDR1 is SQVTM and CDR2 ANQGSEA. Unmatched junction bases numbered 9, after V lost 7 bases and J lost 8 bases. The CDR3 consists of 12 residues.